The sequence of this T cell receptor (beta chain) was determined in a study of cytomegalovirus exposure and HLA in healthy donors (dated 2017 in TCRdb). Background on the whole study: According to a later analysis, one platform produced both the approximately 110 validation repertoires and the 730 or so repertoires of the first cohort. The aim of the study was to test whether cataloging public T cell receptors could identify signatures of past pathogen exposure. Besides the first cohort of roughly 660 subjects, a separate validation cohort made up of some 110 different subjects was used. To predict cytomegalovirus infection status, the study brought together high-throughput TCR immunosequencing, statistical association of individual TCRs with disease status, and machine learning.

V drops 3 bases and J drops 5 bases, leaving 10 bases in between. Via the germline V gene, CDR1 is LGHNA and CDR2 YSLEER. Spanning cysteine to phenylalanine, the CDR3 consists of 13 amino acids. Just CDR3 DNA is preserved here, 39 bases in frame from base 1. Comment on this clone: Its target antigen remains unknown. It has no much larger one-base neighbor in the sample; base qualities were not kept.

The library came from the immunoSEQ multiplex PCR assay. In the original analysis: A statistical classification framework was built for diagnosing cytomegalovirus status from the catalog of TCR beta chain sequences. TCRdb took this table from immuneACCESS and kept in-frame rearrangements with V and J called. Such tables lack part of the clones; where checked against another copy, unresolved V genes explain under half of the gap, and the rest is unexplained. The D gene and trimming were derived from the DNA, and the V and J assignments and clone size from that table. The sample table contains about 110,000 clones; only one count was recorded for about nine tenths of them. Less than 2.5% of the sample belongs to the ten largest clones. The paper's findings and limits, for the study overall: The authors suggested that the approach could potentially be extended to other disease states and immunological phenotypes. In both the original and validation cohorts, the classifier was reported to diagnose cytomegalovirus status with high specificity and sensitivity. In vitro tests confirmed that a few of the cytomegalovirus-associated TCR beta chains recognize cytomegalovirus antigens. In the study, 164 TCR beta chains were listed as associated with cytomegalovirus. A later analysis lacked HLA typing for the validation cohort, so it scored co-occurrence in that cohort across all 120 or so repertoires. Subsequent analysis determined that TCRs grouped into clusters in the first cohort also showed a tendency toward co-occurrence across the roughly 110 validation repertoires, and approximately 94% of cluster scores exceeded 0. Across donors, most TCR sequences were observed very rarely, whereas some public TCRs were present in many individuals.

Separate from the roughly 700-subject first cohort, the validation cohort of roughly 120 subjects was the group to which the donors belonged. The sequence was collected from a young woman in good health and CMV-seronegative. This chain joins TRBV4-3 to TRBJ1-1, with TRBD1 tentatively as D gene (6 bases match). Sequencing was done on a sample of PBMCs. The CDR3 region has the sequence CASSHAQGTEAFF. The base sequence is TGCGCCAGCAGCCACGCACAGGGAACTGAAGCTTTCTTT.